The clone carrying this T cell receptor (beta chain) was recorded many times. Library construction for TCR beta used iRepertoire HTBI primers and Arm-PCR of CDR3 regions. From the multiplex PCR reads, TCRdb called clonotypes with MiXCR, one entry per CDR3 protein. The sample has hundreds of thousands of distinct CDR3 sequences, around 15% seen once; the top ten hold approximately 12%. These data belong to a study of regulatory T cells in long-lasting Graves disease. Time point reported: newly diagnosed GD, antithyroid drugs for less than 3 months. Extracted RNA from PBMCs served as the source of the TCR library. The CDR3 extends over 13 amino acids. Germline V gene sequence: CDR1 MNHEY, CDR2 SMNVEV (reference sequence). V gave up 6 bases and J gave up 4 bases, with 12 bases separating them. These data also formed part of another study, on T cells in Graves' hyperthyroidism and ophthalmopathy.

This sequence joins TRBV27 and TRBJ2-5; D tentatively reads TRBD1 or TRBD2 (5 bases each). This TCR derives from a young man with Graves disease. The material was peripheral blood mononuclear cells (PBMCs), obtained at new diagnosis, from a patient treated with antithyroid drugs. The CDR3 sequence is CASSLIGGETQYF. CDR3 bases: TGTGCCAGCAGCTTGATTGGGGGAGAGACCCAGTACTTC.